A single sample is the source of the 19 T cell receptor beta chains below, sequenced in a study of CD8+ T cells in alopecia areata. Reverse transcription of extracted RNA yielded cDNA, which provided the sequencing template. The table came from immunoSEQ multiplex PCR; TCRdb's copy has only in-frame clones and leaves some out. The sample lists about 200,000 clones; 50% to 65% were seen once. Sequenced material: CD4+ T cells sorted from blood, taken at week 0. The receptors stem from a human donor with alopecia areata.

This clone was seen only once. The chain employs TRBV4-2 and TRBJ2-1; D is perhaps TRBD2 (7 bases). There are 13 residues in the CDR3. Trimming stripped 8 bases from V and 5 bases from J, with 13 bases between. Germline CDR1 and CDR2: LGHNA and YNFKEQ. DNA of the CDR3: TGTGCCAGCGCCCCGGGGGGCAACAATGAGCAGTTCTTC. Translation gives CASAPGGNNEQFF.

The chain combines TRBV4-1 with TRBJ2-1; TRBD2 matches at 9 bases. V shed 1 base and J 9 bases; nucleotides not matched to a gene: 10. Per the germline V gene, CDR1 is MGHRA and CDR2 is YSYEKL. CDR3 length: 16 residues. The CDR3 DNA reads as TGCGCCAGCAGCCAAGTGCTAGCGGGGCCCTCCGGTGAGCAGTTCTTC. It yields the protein CASSQVLAGPSGEQFF.

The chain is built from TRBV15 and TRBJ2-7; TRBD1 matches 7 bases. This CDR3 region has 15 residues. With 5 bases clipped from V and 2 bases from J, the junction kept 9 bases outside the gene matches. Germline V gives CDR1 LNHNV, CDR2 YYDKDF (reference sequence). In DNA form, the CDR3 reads TGTGCCACCAGCGAAATACAGGGGCTAGCCTACGAGCAGTACTTC. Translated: CATSEIQGLAYEQYF.

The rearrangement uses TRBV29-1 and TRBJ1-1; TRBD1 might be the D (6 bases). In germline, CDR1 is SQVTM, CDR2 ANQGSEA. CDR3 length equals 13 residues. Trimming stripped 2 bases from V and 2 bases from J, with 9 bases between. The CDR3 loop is CSVEPQGNTEAFF. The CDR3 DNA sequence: TGCAGCGTTGAACCACAGGGTAACACTGAAGCTTTCTTT.

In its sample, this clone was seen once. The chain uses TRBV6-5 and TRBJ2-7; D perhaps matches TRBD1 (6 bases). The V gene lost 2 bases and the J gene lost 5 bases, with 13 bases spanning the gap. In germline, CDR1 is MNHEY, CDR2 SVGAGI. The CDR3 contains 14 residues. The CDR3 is CASSYEDREDEQYF. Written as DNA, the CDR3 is TGTGCCAGCAGTTACGAGGACAGAGAAGACGAGCAGTACTTC.

This chain's CDR3 is CASSDTSGAPKTQYF. The CDR3 nucleotides read TGTGCCAGCAGTGATACTAGCGGGGCGCCAAAGACCCAGTACTTC. J is TRBJ2-5 and V is TRBV25-1; 10 bases agree with TRBD2. The CDR3 covers 15 residues. CDR1 is MGHDK, CDR2 SYGVNS, per germline. Germline trimming cut 3 bases from V and 6 bases from J; bases unmatched to any gene: 7.

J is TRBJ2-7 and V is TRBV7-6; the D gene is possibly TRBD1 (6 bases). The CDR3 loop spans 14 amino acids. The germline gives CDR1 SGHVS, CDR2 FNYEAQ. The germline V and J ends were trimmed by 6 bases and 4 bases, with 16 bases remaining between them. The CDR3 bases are TGTGCCAGCAGTGCACCGGGCAGGGGATACGAGCAGTACTTC. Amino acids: CASSAPGRGYEQYF. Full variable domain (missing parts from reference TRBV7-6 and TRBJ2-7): GAGVSQSPRYKVTKRGQDVALRCDPISGHVSLYWYRQALGQGPEFLTYFNYEAQQDKSGLPNDRFSAERPEGSISTLTIQRTEQRDSAMYRCASSAPGRGYEQYFGPGTRLTVT.

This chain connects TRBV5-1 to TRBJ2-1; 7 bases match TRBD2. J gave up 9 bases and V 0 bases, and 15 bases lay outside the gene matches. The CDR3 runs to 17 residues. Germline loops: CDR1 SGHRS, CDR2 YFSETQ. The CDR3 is CASSLEGGGRALGEQFF. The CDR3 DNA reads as TGCGCCAGCAGCTTGGAAGGAGGTGGGAGGGCCCTCGGTGAGCAGTTCTTC.

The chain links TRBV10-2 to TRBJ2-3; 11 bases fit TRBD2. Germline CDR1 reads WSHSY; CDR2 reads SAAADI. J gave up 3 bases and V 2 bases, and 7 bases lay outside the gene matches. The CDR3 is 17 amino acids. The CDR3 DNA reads TGCGCCAGCAGTGAGGGGGTGACTAGCGGGGTGACAGATACGCAGTATTTT. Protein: CASSEGVTSGVTDTQYF.

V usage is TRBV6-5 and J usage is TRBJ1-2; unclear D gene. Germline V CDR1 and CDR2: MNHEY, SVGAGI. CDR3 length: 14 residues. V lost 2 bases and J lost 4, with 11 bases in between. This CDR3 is CASSYGQATYGYTF. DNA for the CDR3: TGTGCCAGCAGTTACGGGCAGGCGACCTATGGCTACACCTTC.

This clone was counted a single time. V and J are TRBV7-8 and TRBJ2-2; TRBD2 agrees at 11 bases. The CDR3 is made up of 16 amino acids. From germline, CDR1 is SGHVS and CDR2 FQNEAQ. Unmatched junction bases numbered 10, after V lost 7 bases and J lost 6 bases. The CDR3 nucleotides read TGTGCCAGCACCCTACTAGCGGGAGTCGTTCCCGGGGAGCTGTTTTTT. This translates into CASTLLAGVVPGELFF. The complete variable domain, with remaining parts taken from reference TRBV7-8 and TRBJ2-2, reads GAGVSQSPRYKVAKRGQDVALRCDPISGHVSLFWYQQALGQGPEFLTYFQNEAQLDKSGLPSDRFFAERPEGSVSTLKIQRTQQEDSAVYLCASTLLAGVVPGELFFGEGSRLTVL.

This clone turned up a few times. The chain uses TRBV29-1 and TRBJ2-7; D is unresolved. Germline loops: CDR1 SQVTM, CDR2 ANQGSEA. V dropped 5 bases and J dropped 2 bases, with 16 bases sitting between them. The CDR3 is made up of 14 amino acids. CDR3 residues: CSVSPVAGPYEQYF. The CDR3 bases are TGCAGCGTTTCCCCCGTCGCAGGTCCCTACGAGCAGTACTTC.

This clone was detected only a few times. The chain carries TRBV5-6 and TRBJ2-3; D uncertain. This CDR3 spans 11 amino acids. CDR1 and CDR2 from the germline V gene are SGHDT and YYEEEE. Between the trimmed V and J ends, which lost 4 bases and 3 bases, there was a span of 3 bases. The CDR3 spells CASSTTDTQYF. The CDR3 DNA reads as TGTGCCAGCAGCACAACAGATACGCAGTATTTT. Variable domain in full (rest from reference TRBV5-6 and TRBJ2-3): DAGVTQSPTHLIKTRGQQVTLRCSPKSGHDTVSWYQQALGQGPQFIFQYYEEEERQRGNFPDRFSGHQFPNYSSELNVNALLLGDSALYLCASSTTDTQYFGPGTRLTVL.

DNA of the CDR3: TGCGCCAGCAGCCCCCCCCGTCATACCGGGGAGCTGTTTTTT. This encodes CASSPPRHTGELFF. The V and J genes are TRBV5-1 and TRBJ2-2; D not certain. Germline V gene data show CDR1 as SGHRS and CDR2 as YFSETQ. The CDR3 runs to 14 residues. The germline V and J ends were trimmed by 4 bases and 5 bases, with 12 bases remaining between them.

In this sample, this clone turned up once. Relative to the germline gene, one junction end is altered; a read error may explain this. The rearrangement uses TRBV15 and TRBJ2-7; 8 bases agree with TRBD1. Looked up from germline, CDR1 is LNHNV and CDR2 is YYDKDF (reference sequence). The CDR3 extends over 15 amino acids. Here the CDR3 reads CATSETGERSFEQYF. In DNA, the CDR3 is TGTGCCACCAGCGAGACAGGGGAACGGTCCTTCGAGCAGTACTTC.

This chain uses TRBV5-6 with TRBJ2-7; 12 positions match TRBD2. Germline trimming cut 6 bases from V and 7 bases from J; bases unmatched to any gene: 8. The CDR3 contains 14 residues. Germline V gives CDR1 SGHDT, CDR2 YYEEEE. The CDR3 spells CASIVGLAGEEQYF. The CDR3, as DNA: TGTGCCAGCATAGTGGGACTAGCGGGCGAGGAGCAGTACTTC.

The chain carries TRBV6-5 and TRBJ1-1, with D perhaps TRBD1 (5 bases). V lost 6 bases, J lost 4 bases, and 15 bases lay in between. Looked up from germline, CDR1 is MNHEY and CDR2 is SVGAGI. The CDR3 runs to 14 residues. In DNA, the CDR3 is TGTGCCAGCAGACCGGGGGTCGCGGGCACTGAAGCTTTCTTT. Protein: CASRPGVAGTEAFF.

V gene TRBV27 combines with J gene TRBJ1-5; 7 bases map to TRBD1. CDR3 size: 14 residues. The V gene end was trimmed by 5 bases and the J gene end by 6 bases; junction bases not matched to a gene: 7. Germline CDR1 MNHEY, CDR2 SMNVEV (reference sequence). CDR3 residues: CASSPDRPPQPQHF. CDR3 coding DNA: TGTGCCAGCAGTCCGGACAGGCCCCCTCAGCCCCAGCATTTT.

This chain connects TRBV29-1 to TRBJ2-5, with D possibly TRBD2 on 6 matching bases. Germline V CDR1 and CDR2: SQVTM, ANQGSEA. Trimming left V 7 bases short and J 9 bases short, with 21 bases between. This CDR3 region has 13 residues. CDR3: CSAEKAPWGAQYF. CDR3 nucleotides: TGCAGCGCGGAGAAGGCCCCGTGGGGGGCCCAGTACTTC.